These 10 T cell receptor beta chains were sequenced from one sample in a study of cytomegalovirus exposure and HLA in healthy donors. The PCR had 60 Vbeta and 13 Jbeta primers. The assay was immunoSEQ multiplex PCR, and TCRdb's table has in-frame clones only and misses some. The repertoire holds approximately 160,000 clones, roughly 80% seen once, with about 9.7% in the top ten. Sequences were obtained from PBMCs. The source of these receptors is a man between 18 and 29 years old in good health and CMV-seropositive.

V usage is TRBV25-1 and J usage is TRBJ2-7, with 7 bases fitting TRBD1. In germline, CDR1 is MGHDK, CDR2 SYGVNS. The CDR3 has 13 amino acids. Trimming cost V 4 bases and J 6 bases; bases outside gene matches: 6. The CDR3 nucleotides read TGTGCCAGCAGTGCGACAGGGCGCACCGAGCAGTACTTC. Protein: CASSATGRTEQYF.

With regard to this clone: The conserved final phenylalanine or tryptophan is absent from the CDR3, which likely points to a read error. This chain joins TRBV6-1 and TRBJ1-6; D is ambiguous. The CDR3 has 14 residues. Germline V gene sequence: CDR1 MNHNS, CDR2 SASEGT. V dropped 1 base and J dropped 7 bases, with 8 bases sitting between them. CDR3 in amino acids: CASSEGTGNSPLHL. The DNA of the CDR3 is TGTGCCAGCAGTGAAGGGACGGGGAATTCACCCCTCCACCTT.

V is TRBV4-1 and J is TRBJ1-4; 8 bases are a match to TRBD1. CDR3 length equals 15 residues. V lost 6 bases and J lost 4; bases outside the gene matches: 7. Germline V lookup: CDR1 MGHRA, CDR2 YSYEKL. CDR3 nucleotide sequence: TGCGCCAGCAGTGTTACAGGGGGAAATAATGAAAAACTGTTTTTT. Encoded protein: CASSVTGGNNEKLFF.

J is TRBJ2-1 and V is TRBV6-4; D might be TRBD2 (7 bases). This CDR3 spans 15 amino acids. V was shortened by 0 bases and J by 9 bases, with 15 bases between the two germline ends. Germline V lookup: CDR1 MRHNA, CDR2 SNTAGT. CDR3 bases: TGTGCCAGCAGTGACTCGAGTGGGGGGGCCGCTGAGCAGTTCTTC. This encodes CASSDSSGGAAEQFF.

This clone occurred once. The genes are TRBV4-2 and TRBJ2-2; the D gene is possibly TRBD2 (6 bases). This CDR3 region has 16 residues. Trimming cost V 4 bases and J 0 bases, with 12 bases left between them. CDR1 is LGHNA and CDR2 is YNFKEQ in the germline V gene. The CDR3 protein is CASSLSRDPNTGELFF. The DNA of the CDR3 is TGTGCCAGCAGCCTATCGCGGGATCCGAACACCGGGGAGCTGTTTTTT.

The V and J genes are TRBV6-5 and TRBJ1-2; 9 bases line up with TRBD1. The CDR3 extends over 13 amino acids. CDR1 is MNHEY, CDR2 SVGAGI, per germline. J lost 5 bases, V lost 6 bases, and 4 bases had no gene match. The CDR3 DNA is TGTGCCAGCAGCCTAGGGACAGGGTATGGCTACACCTTC. Residues: CASSLGTGYGYTF.

This chain joins TRBV7-9 and TRBJ2-3; 11 bases line up with TRBD2. The CDR3 consists of 15 residues. Looked up from germline, CDR1 is SEHNR and CDR2 is FQNEAQ (reference sequence). J lost 5 bases, V lost 3 bases, and 4 bases had no gene match. CDR3 bases: TGTGCCAGCAGCTTTTTAGCGGGAGGGAGAGATACGCAGTATTTT. Protein sequence: CASSFLAGGRDTQYF.

This chain uses TRBV6-6 with TRBJ2-7, with 10 nucleotides matching TRBD1. J lost 6 bases, V lost 6 bases, and 8 bases had no gene match. The CDR3 extends over 14 amino acids. From germline, CDR1 is MNHNY and CDR2 SVGAGI (reference sequence). The DNA of the CDR3 is TGTGCCAGCAGGGATGGGACAGGGGTGACCGAGCAGTACTTC. Its protein product is CASRDGTGVTEQYF.

This clone was picked up one time. J is TRBJ2-7 and V is TRBV5-6, with D perhaps matching TRBD1 (6 bases). Germline CDR1 and CDR2: SGHDT and YYEEEE. This CDR3 spans 14 amino acids. Trimming pared 0 bases from V and 5 bases from J, leaving 12 bases between. The CDR3 reads CASSLEGEKDEQYF. CDR3 DNA: TGTGCCAGCAGCTTGGAGGGGGAAAAGGACGAGCAGTACTTC.

About this clone itself: At the DNA level, this CDR3 is encoded by other sequences in the same sample as well. The chain links TRBV5-5 to TRBJ2-5; maybe TRBD2 (5 bases). Germline values: CDR1 SGHKS, CDR2 YYEKEE (reference sequence). CDR3 length: 14 amino acids. V gave up 4 bases and J gave up 2 bases, with 12 bases separating them. The DNA of the CDR3 is TGTGCCAGCAGCGGCCCGGGATTTCAAGAGACCCAGTACTTC. As protein: CASSGPGFQETQYF.